This T cell receptor (beta chain) was retrieved from a study of long-term antiretroviral therapy in people with HIV. Samples were assayed with immunoSEQ v3.0 at survey level. Only in-frame clones appear in the TCRdb table, and some are missing; sequencing was by immunoSEQ multiplex PCR. This table has over 25,000 clones, approximately 93% appearing once. Overall study findings and caveats: Once patients were on ART, diversity went higher but still fell short of transplant donor controls. Missing from the dataset were any data on ART adherence, viral resistance or therapy changes. The study found narrower CDR3 length ranges in HIV repertoires than in controls.

With regard to this clone: As yet, its antigen is unknown.

J was trimmed by 8 bases and V by 4 bases; bases with no gene match: 8. CDR3 length: 14 residues. Germline V gene data show CDR1 as SGHRS and CDR2 as YFSETQ. The sample in question was unsorted PBMCs, obtained 6.2 years after starting antiretroviral therapy. The TCR comes from a man aged 35-49 years with HIV. V is TRBV5-1 and J is TRBJ2-1; 8 positions match TRBD2. The CDR3 sequence: CASSNWAGGYEQFF. Here the CDR3 DNA reads TGCGCCAGCAGCAACTGGGCGGGAGGTTATGAGCAGTTCTTC.